Below are 19 T cell receptor beta chains sequenced from a single sample in a study of cytomegalovirus exposure and HLA in healthy donors listed by TCRdb under 2017. The library relied on the immunoSEQ multiplex PCR assay. TCRdb stores this immuneACCESS table with in-frame sequences only. Part of the clones is absent; in the studies checked, under half of the shortfall reflects unresolved V genes, and no reason is known for the rest. Here the sample has 68,000 or so clones; roughly 90% occur a single time. The ten largest account for approximately 1.2% of the sample. Specimen: PBMCs. All receptors derive from a woman aged 18-35 years in good health and CMV-seronegative.

The rearrangement uses TRBV7-2 and TRBJ2-1; tentatively, D is TRBD1 (5 bases). V was trimmed by 0 bases and J by 3 bases, leaving 15 bases between them. Per germline, CDR1 SGHTA and CDR2 FQGNSA. This CDR3 spans 17 amino acids. Here the CDR3 reads CASSLALPGIRYNEQFF. The DNA for the CDR3 is TGTGCCAGCAGCTTAGCCCTCCCAGGGATACGCTACAATGAGCAGTTCTTC.

The V and J genes are TRBV5-6 and TRBJ2-2; 9 bases align to TRBD1. The CDR3 contains 16 residues. Germline CDR1 SGHDT, CDR2 YYEEEE. The junction had 3 bases not matched to a gene; V was cut back by 0 bases and J by 3 bases. The DNA for the CDR3 is TGTGCCAGCAGCTTGGAGGACAGGGGATACACCGGGGAGCTGTTTTTT. Translated, it gives CASSLEDRGYTGELFF. The whole variable domain, remainder taken from reference TRBV5-6 and TRBJ2-2, is DAGVTQSPTHLIKTRGQQVTLRCSPKSGHDTVSWYQQALGQGPQFIFQYYEEEERQRGNFPDRFSGHQFPNYSSELNVNALLLGDSALYLCASSLEDRGYTGELFFGEGSRLTVL.

This chain joins TRBV19 and TRBJ2-3, with 7 bases identical to TRBD2. Germline V lookup: CDR1 LNHDA, CDR2 SQIVND (reference sequence). The CDR3 is 15 residues long. Trimming took 3 bases from V and 8 from J; bases not matched to a gene: 11. As DNA, the CDR3 is TGTGCCAGTAGTATTGGGGGGGTCGCGACGCGTACGCAGTATTTT. It specifies CASSIGGVATRTQYF. Complete variable domain (other parts from reference TRBV19 and TRBJ2-3): DGGITQSPKYLFRKEGQNVTLSCEQNLNHDAMYWYRQDPGQGLRLIYYSQIVNDFQKGDIAEGYSVSREKKESFPLTVTSAQKNPTAFYLCASSIGGVATRTQYFGPGTRLTVL.

This rearrangement joins TRBV6-4 to TRBJ2-1, with 7 bases identical to TRBD2. CDR1 is MRHNA, CDR2 SNTAGT, per germline. Losses at the gene ends were 0 bases for V and 0 bases for J; bases not matched to a gene: 17. This CDR3 has 21 residues. The CDR3, as DNA: TGTGCCAGCAGTGACTCGGAAGCGGGAAGTCCAAAGTTTAGCTCCTACAATGAGCAGTTCTTC. As protein: CASSDSEAGSPKFSSYNEQFF.

The chain has TRBV7-8 and TRBJ1-5, with D uncertain. CDR1 and CDR2 from the germline V gene are SGHVS and FQNEAQ. The CDR3 runs 12 residues. The V and J ends lost 4 bases and 4 bases respectively, with 5 bases between them. The CDR3 nucleotides read TGTGCCAGCAGCTCCCAGAATCAGCCCCAGCATTTT. This translates into CASSSQNQPQHF.

J is TRBJ2-2 and V is TRBV6-5; 12 positions agree with TRBD2. The V and J ends lost 4 bases and 5 bases, in that order; junction bases with no gene match: 5. The CDR3 runs 16 residues. Germline V gene data show CDR1 as MNHEY and CDR2 as SVGAGI. The CDR3 is CASSSGLAGWTGELFF. In nucleotides, the CDR3 is TGTGCCAGCAGTTCCGGACTAGCGGGATGGACCGGGGAGCTGTTTTTT.

The chain has TRBV6-1 and TRBJ2-7; 9 bases are shared with TRBD1. The CDR3 length is 16 residues. Trimming took 4 bases from V and 0 from J; bases not matched to a gene: 7. Germline-derived CDR1 and CDR2 are MNHNS and SASEGT. The CDR3 is CASSASGQGSSYEQYF. CDR3 in DNA: TGTGCCAGCAGTGCGTCAGGACAGGGGAGCTCCTACGAGCAGTACTTC.

The J gene is TRBJ2-7, the V gene TRBV7-2; 12 bases are a match to TRBD1. CDR1 and CDR2 (germline): SGHTA, FQGNSA. The length of the CDR3 is 15 residues. V gave up 3 bases and J gave up 6 bases; unmatched junction bases: 6. For the CDR3, the DNA is TGTGCCAGCAGCTTTACCGGGACAGGGGGCTCCGAGCAGTACTTC. Its protein is CASSFTGTGGSEQYF.

To note about this clone: At one boundary the junction diverges from the germline segment, which might be a read error. The rearrangement links TRBV5-1 to TRBJ2-2; 8 bases fit TRBD2. CDR3 length: 12 residues. Germline CDR1 reads SGHRS; CDR2 reads YFSETQ. CDR3 in amino acids: CASSSGAGKLFF. The CDR3 region has the DNA TGCGCCAGCAGTAGCGGGGCCGGGAAGCTGTTTTTT.

The genes are TRBV6-1 and TRBJ1-2; 8 positions match TRBD1. CDR1 MNHNS and CDR2 SASEGT come from the germline V gene. With 0 bases clipped from V and 8 bases from J, the junction kept 8 bases outside the gene matches. This CDR3 spans 15 amino acids. The CDR3 DNA sequence: TGTGCCAGCAGTGAAGCGCTTCTGGGACAGGACGGCTACACCTTC. It yields the protein CASSEALLGQDGYTF.

The rearrangement joins TRBV6-5 to TRBJ2-3; possible D gene TRBD2, 6 bases. V was trimmed by 4 bases and J by 2 bases, leaving 10 bases between them. Germline CDR1 and CDR2: MNHEY and SVGAGI. The CDR3 covers 14 residues. The CDR3 reads CASSLGTFTDTQYF. The CDR3 bases are TGTGCCAGCAGTTTAGGGACTTTCACAGATACGCAGTATTTT.

The chain couples TRBV25-1 to TRBJ1-1; D is uncertain. The V end lost 5 bases, the J end lost 7 bases, and 14 bases lay between the germline ends. This CDR3 has 13 residues. Germline V lookup: CDR1 MGHDK, CDR2 SYGVNS. The CDR3 is CASSPAGWLEAFF. For the CDR3, the DNA is TGTGCCAGCAGTCCCGCCGGGTGGCTTGAAGCTTTCTTT. Using reference TRBV25-1 and TRBJ1-1 for the parts outside the CDR3, the full variable domain is EADIYQTPRYLVIGTGKKITLECSQTMGHDKMYWYQQDPGMELHLIHYSYGVNSTEKGDLSSESTVSRIRTEHFPLTLESARPSHTSQYLCASSPAGWLEAFFGQGTRLTVV.

The chain is built from TRBV6-5 and TRBJ2-7; TRBD1 matches at 7 bases. Germline V CDR1 and CDR2: MNHEY, SVGAGI. There are 12 residues in the CDR3. J gave up 6 bases and V 4 bases, and 3 bases lay outside the gene matches. As DNA, the CDR3 is TGTGCCAGCAGTTCACAGGGGTTCGAGCAGTACTTC. As protein: CASSSQGFEQYF.

The V gene is TRBV19, the J gene TRBJ2-3; TRBD1 is a possible D gene (7 bases). CDR1 and CDR2 (germline): LNHDA, SQIVND (reference sequence). The CDR3 runs to 12 residues. The germline V and J ends were trimmed by 7 bases and 5 bases, with 10 bases remaining between them. CDR3: CASNRGGDTQYF. The CDR3 nucleotides are TGTGCCAGTAACAGGGGAGGAGATACGCAGTATTTT.

The J gene is TRBJ2-6, the V gene TRBV5-1; TRBD1 might be the D (5 bases). Germline V lookup: CDR1 SGHRS, CDR2 YFSETQ. The CDR3 runs to 18 residues. The V end was cut by 1 base, the J end by 0 bases, with 14 bases between. The CDR3 nucleotides read TGCGCCAGCAGCTTGTTAGGGGTCCCGAGCTCTGGGGCCAACGTCCTGACTTTC. As protein: CASSLLGVPSSGANVLTF.

The chain's CDR3 is CASSFLGHQPQHF. The CDR3 DNA follows: TGTGCCAGCAGTTTCTTGGGACACCAGCCCCAGCATTTT. The chain couples TRBV28 to TRBJ1-5; D might be TRBD1 (6 bases). Germline V CDR1 and CDR2: MDHEN, SYDVKM. This CDR3 comprises 13 residues. Between the trimmed V and J ends, which lost 3 bases and 7 bases, there was a span of 10 bases.

The chain is built from TRBV6-1 and TRBJ2-7; D remains unclear. The CDR3 consists of 11 residues. Trimming stripped 5 bases from V and 3 bases from J, with 5 bases between. Germline CDR1 reads MNHNS; CDR2 reads SASEGT. The CDR3 spells CASSSRYEQYF. CDR3 in DNA: TGTGCCAGCAGTTCGCGCTACGAGCAGTACTTC.

The chain links TRBV19 to TRBJ1-1; D is undetermined. Trimming removed 7 bases from V and 6 bases from J, with 9 bases in between. The germline V gene has CDR1 LNHDA and CDR2 SQIVND (reference sequence). The CDR3 has 11 residues. CDR3 residues: CASIQDSEAFF. The CDR3 nucleotides read TGTGCCAGTATACAAGACTCTGAAGCTTTCTTT.

The V gene is TRBV5-5, the J gene TRBJ2-1; no clear D. Trimming removed 4 bases from V and 0 bases from J, with 14 bases in between. This CDR3 is built from 16 residues. CDR1 and CDR2 from the germline V gene are SGHKS and YYEKEE (reference sequence). CDR3 loop: CASSPPVTGSYNEQFF. CDR3 sequence (DNA): TGTGCCAGCAGCCCGCCGGTGACGGGCTCCTACAATGAGCAGTTCTTC.